The rows below give T cell receptor beta chains drawn from one sample of a study of PD-1 blockade in classical Hodgkin lymphoma. Sequencing used immunoSEQ multiplex PCR; TCRdb keeps in-frame clones, though not all of them. The sample carries over 6,000 clones, around 84% recorded once. Sample: peripheral blood mononuclear cells (PBMCs), taken before the second cycle of nivolumab. The receptors shown here come from a human donor with classical Hodgkin lymphoma. Each CDR3 is given with its conserved first and last residue. Each record gives: V gene, clone size, J gene, D gene, CDR3 DNA, CDR3 protein. A D gene is named only where the DNA matches it firmly. A row's size may be missing; if present it is once, few, many or a size class.

>TRBV7-2|-|TRBJ2-1|TRBD2
TGTGCCAGCAGCTTAGCTACTAGCGGGACCCTAAGCTCCTACAATGAGCAGTTCTTC
CASSLATSGTLSSYNEQFF
>TRBV15|once|TRBJ1-1|-
TGTGCCACCAGCAGAGATCCAGGGGACTTAAACACTGAAGCTTTCTTT
CATSRDPGDLNTEAFF
>TRBV6-1|-|TRBJ2-6|-
TGTGCCAGCAGTGACAGGGCCTTTCCTGGGGCCAACGTCCTGACTTTC
CASSDRAFPGANVLTF
>TRBV29-1|-|TRBJ2-3|TRBD2
TGCAGCGTTGACTGGCTAGCGGGACTTGGCACAGATACGCAGTATTTT
CSVDWLAGLGTDTQYF
>TRBV27|-|TRBJ2-1|-
TGTGCCAGCAGTTTAGGGTTCTACAATGAGCAGTTCTTC
CASSLGFYNEQFF
>TRBV5-6|-|TRBJ1-6|TRBD1
TGTGCCAGCAGCGCGGGACAGAATTCACCCCTCCACTTT
CASSAGQNSPLHF
>TRBV6-5|-|TRBJ1-2|TRBD1
TGTGCCAGCAGTTACTCGGGGACAGGTCTCTATGGCTACACCTTC
CASSYSGTGLYGYTF
>TRBV29-1|-|TRBJ2-3|-
TGCAGCGTTGAAGATCCCGTTGGATCCGATACGCAGTATTTT
CSVEDPVGSDTQYF
>TRBV7-2|-|TRBJ2-5|-
TGTGCCAGCAGCCCGACGTTGGACTTAGGGACAAGAGAGACCCAGTACTTC
CASSPTLDLGTRETQYF
>TRBV18|-|TRBJ1-2|-
TGTGCCAGCTCACCACCCACTACAGGACTCCCTTCTATGGGCTACACCTTC
CASSPPTTGLPSMGYTF
>TRBV5-6|-|TRBJ2-3|-
TGTGCCAGCAGCTTGGAGGATACGCAGTATTTT
CASSLEDTQYF
>TRBV18|-|TRBJ1-3|-
TGTGCCAGCTCACCATGGTCCCCTACAGGGAGCCCCTTTGGAAACACCATATATTTT
CASSPWSPTGSPFGNTIYF
>TRBV4-1|once|TRBJ1-2|-
TGCGCCAGCAGCCAAGATCCCTGGCAGGGCGGGGCTGGCTACACCTTC
CASSQDPWQGGAGYTF